This passage covers 27 T cell receptor beta chains from one sample sequenced in a study of blood T cell repertoires in COVID-19. The table came from immunoSEQ multiplex PCR; TCRdb's copy has only in-frame clones and leaves some out. The table shows roughly 230,000 clones, with about 84% occurring only once. Sequenced sample: peripheral blood. These receptors originate from a woman of 80 years or more with acute or convalescent COVID-19.

This chain links TRBV18 with TRBJ2-5; TRBD1 matches at 8 bases. The germline V gene has CDR1 KGHSH and CDR2 LQKENI. The CDR3 runs to 14 residues. V was pared by 4 bases and J by 1 base, with 2 bases of the junction left unmatched. CDR3 in DNA: TGTGCCAGCTCACAGGACAGGGCCCAAGAGACCCAGTACTTC. Its translation is CASSQDRAQETQYF.

This sequence joins TRBV6-5 and TRBJ1-6; TRBD1 agrees at 9 bases. This CDR3 comprises 15 residues. Germline V gives CDR1 MNHEY, CDR2 SVGAGI. V lost 2 bases and J lost 9; bases outside the gene matches: 5. CDR3 coding DNA: TGTGCCAGCAGTTACGGGGGACAGGGATTTTCACCCCTCCACTTT. Its protein product is CASSYGGQGFSPLHF.

CDR3 DNA sequence: TGTGCCAGCAGTGAAGCCGGGGGGCAACAATATGGCTACACCTTC. Translating it yields CASSEAGGQQYGYTF. This chain links TRBV6-1 with TRBJ1-2; a possible D gene is TRBD1 (6 bases). Germline loops: CDR1 MNHNS, CDR2 SASEGT. Trimming removed 0 bases at V and 5 bases at J, with 13 bases between. CDR3 length: 15 amino acids.

The chain recombines TRBV19 with TRBJ2-2; 13 positions match TRBD2. The V gene end was trimmed by 9 bases and the J gene end by 0 bases; junction bases not matched to a gene: 7. Germline V CDR1 and CDR2: LNHDA, SQIVND (reference sequence). The CDR3 loop spans 17 amino acids. In nucleotides, the CDR3 is TGTGCCAGCCCTGGACTAGCGGGGGACCCGAACACCGGGGAGCTGTTTTTT. The encoded protein is CASPGLAGDPNTGELFF.

A word on this clone: This CDR3 is also generated by other DNA sequences in the sample. The V call is TRBV9, the J call TRBJ1-5; a possible D gene is TRBD1 (5 bases). This CDR3 spans 15 amino acids. Trimming removed 0 bases from V and 1 base from J, with 8 bases in between. Germline V gives CDR1 SGDLS, CDR2 YYNGEE. CDR3 region: CASSVGQGSNQPQHF. CDR3 bases: TGTGCCAGCAGCGTAGGCCAGGGAAGCAATCAGCCCCAGCATTTT.

In its sample, this clone was seen a few times. The chain has TRBV3-1 (or the pseudogene TRBV3-2) and TRBJ1-2; D unclear. This CDR3 has 14 amino acids. V lost 1 base to trimming and J lost 2 bases, with 8 bases between them. CDR1 LGHDT and CDR2 YNNKEL come from the germline V gene (reference sequence). The CDR3 loop is CASSQGVRNYGYTF. The CDR3 DNA follows: TGTGCCAGCAGCCAAGGAGTTCGCAACTATGGCTACACCTTC.

V is TRBV7-2 and J is TRBJ2-5; D not resolved. Germline values: CDR1 SGHTA, CDR2 FQGNSA. This CDR3 has 15 amino acids. Deletions cut 5 bases from V and 1 base from J, with 14 bases between. CDR3 amino acids: CASSPEAFPQETQYF. The CDR3 bases are TGTGCCAGCAGCCCCGAGGCTTTCCCCCAAGAGACCCAGTACTTC.

This clone was observed at least ten times. The chain is built from TRBV25-1 and TRBJ2-2; 7 bases are shared with TRBD1. V was clipped by 7 bases and J by 6 bases; unmatched bases: 8. CDR1 and CDR2 (germline): MGHDK, SYGVNS. CDR3 size: 14 residues. The CDR3 nucleotides are TGTGCCAGCACCCCGACAGGGAGCGCCGGGGAGCTGTTTTTT. Protein: CASTPTGSAGELFF.

CDR3 bases: TGTGCCAGCAGCCAACTCCGGACTAGCGCCTCCTACGAGCAGTACTTC. It yields the protein CASSQLRTSASYEQYF. V is TRBV3-1 (or the pseudogene TRBV3-2) and J is TRBJ2-7, with 9 bases aligning to TRBD2. V trimming: 2 bases; J trimming: 0 bases; junction bases outside the gene matches: 5. Germline CDR1 is LGHDT and CDR2 is YNNKEL (reference sequence). The CDR3 is 16 amino acids.

J is TRBJ2-7 and V is TRBV6-5, with 9 bases aligning to TRBD2. The CDR3 runs 15 residues. The V gene end was trimmed by 8 bases and the J gene end by 0 bases; junction bases not matched to a gene: 8. From germline, CDR1 is MNHEY and CDR2 SVGAGI. The DNA of the CDR3 is TGTGCCAGCGGGGGGGGACTAGCCGACTCCTACGAGCAGTACTTC. As protein: CASGGGLADSYEQYF.

The V and J genes are TRBV3-1 (or the pseudogene TRBV3-2) and TRBJ1-1; a possible D gene is TRBD1 (6 bases). Germline V gene lookup returns CDR1 LGHDT and CDR2 YNNKEL (reference sequence). Between the trimmed V and J ends, which lost 3 bases and 4 bases, there was a span of 12 bases. The CDR3 length is 14 residues. The CDR3 here is CASSQDIQGTEAFF. CDR3 in DNA: TGTGCCAGCAGCCAGGACATACAGGGCACTGAAGCTTTCTTT.

The chain recombines TRBV6-1 with TRBJ2-7; D may be TRBD2 (5 bases). Deletions cut 2 bases from V and 2 bases from J, with 7 bases between. This CDR3 has 13 residues. The germline CDR1 and CDR2 sequences are MNHNS and SASEGT. This chain's CDR3 is CASSEPGTYEQYF. In nucleotides, the CDR3 is TGTGCCAGCAGTGAACCGGGAACCTACGAGCAGTACTTC.

The CDR3 region is CASSPSSRHYEQYF. For the CDR3, the DNA is TGTGCCAGCAGTCCCAGCAGCAGACATTACGAGCAGTACTTC. The V gene is TRBV6-5, the J gene TRBJ2-7; D is unresolved. This CDR3 is 14 amino acids long. V was trimmed by 5 bases and J by 4 bases, leaving 15 bases between them. The V gene's germline CDR1 is MNHEY and CDR2 SVGAGI.

The V gene is TRBV5-1, the J gene TRBJ1-1; perhaps TRBD1 as D (5 bases). The CDR3 covers 14 residues. Germline lookup yields CDR1 SGHRS and CDR2 YFSETQ. The V end lost 4 bases, the J end lost 2 bases, and 12 bases lay between the germline ends. CDR3 nucleotides: TGCGCCAGCAGCCCGGCGGGGGTAAACACTGAAGCTTTCTTT. Protein product: CASSPAGVNTEAFF.

The chain carries TRBV3-1 (or the pseudogene TRBV3-2) and TRBJ2-6, with TRBD2 as a possible D gene (6 bases). Germline CDR1 and CDR2: LGHDT and YNNKEL (reference sequence). V was shortened by 4 bases and J by 0 bases, with 13 bases between the two germline ends. The length of the CDR3 is 17 residues. As DNA, the CDR3 is TGTGCCAGCAGCCCCTCTAGCGCCCACTCTGGGGCCAACGTCCTGACTTTC. Encoded protein: CASSPSSAHSGANVLTF.

The chain combines TRBV5-1 with TRBJ1-1; tentatively, D is TRBD1 (5 bases). The CDR3 is made up of 11 amino acids. CDR1 is SGHRS, CDR2 YFSETQ, per germline. V gave up 8 bases and J gave up 3 bases, with 8 bases separating them. This chain's CDR3 is CASRGDTEAFF. DNA for the CDR3: TGCGCCAGTAGGGGTGACACTGAAGCTTTCTTT.

The CDR3 nucleotides read TGTGCCAGCAGTTTAAACCCGACTGGCGTTCAGTACTTC. This codes for CASSLNPTGVQYF. The chain joins TRBV12-3 or TRBV12-4 to TRBJ2-4; D uncertain. With 2 bases removed from V and 11 bases from J, the gap between germline ends came to 13 bases. The CDR3 has 13 residues.

This rearrangement joins TRBV3-1 (or the pseudogene TRBV3-2) to TRBJ1-4; 7 positions agree with TRBD1. V shed 1 base, J shed 8 bases, and the junction held 4 bases outside the gene matches. Germline CDR1 is LGHDT and CDR2 is YNNKEL (reference sequence). The CDR3 length is 14 residues. As DNA, the CDR3 is TGTGCCAGCAGCCAAGTAGGGGGCGGGGAAAAACTGTTTTTT. This sequence encodes CASSQVGGGEKLFF.

This CDR3 reads CASSLGTGGGYGYTF. CDR3 coding DNA: TGCGCCAGCAGCTTGGGGACAGGGGGAGGCTATGGCTACACCTTC. The chain employs TRBV5-1 and TRBJ1-2, with 10 bases aligning to TRBD1. CDR3 length equals 15 residues. V was clipped by 0 bases and J by 4 bases; unmatched bases: 3. Looked up from germline, CDR1 is SGHRS and CDR2 is YFSETQ. Based on the CDR3 plus reference TRBV5-1 and TRBJ1-2, the full variable domain is KAGVTQTPRYLIKTRGQQVTLSCSPISGHRSVSWYQQTPGQGLQFLFEYFSETQRNKGNFPGRFSGRQFSNSRSEMNVSTLELGDSALYLCASSLGTGGGYGYTFGSGTRLTVV.

The CDR3 DNA sequence: TGTGCCAGCAGCAAACAGGGGGGGGCGCTGAGTGCTTCACCCCTCCACTTT. As protein: CASSKQGGALSASPLHF. The chain combines TRBV7-2 with TRBJ1-6, with TRBD1 identical over 8 bases. Germline V CDR1 and CDR2: SGHTA, FQGNSA. V gave up 5 bases and J gave up 9 bases; unmatched junction bases: 15. The CDR3 loop spans 17 amino acids.

V and J are TRBV7-3 and TRBJ2-6; maybe TRBD1 (6 bases). The CDR3 is 16 residues long. V was cut by 6 bases and J by 4 bases, with 16 bases left in between. Per germline, CDR1 SGHTA and CDR2 FQGTGA. The CDR3 coding sequence is TGTGCCAGCAGTTTTACAGGGTTGGCGGGGGCCAACGTCCTGACTTTC. Protein sequence: CASSFTGLAGANVLTF.

V is TRBV15 and J is TRBJ1-2; D perhaps matches TRBD1 (6 bases). This CDR3 is 16 amino acids long. Germline V gene lookup returns CDR1 LNHNV and CDR2 YYDKDF (reference sequence). Trimming took 0 bases from V and 4 from J, leaving 15 bases between them. CDR3 in amino acids: CATSRDQTGVLYGYTF. CDR3 nucleotide sequence: TGTGCCACCAGCAGAGATCAGACAGGCGTACTCTATGGCTACACCTTC.

V usage is TRBV11-1 and J usage is TRBJ1-2; D is unresolved. Germline V gives CDR1 SGHAT, CDR2 FQDESV (reference sequence). The CDR3 runs to 13 residues. Trimming shortened V by 4 bases and J by 11 bases, and 17 bases separated the two germline ends. CDR3 nucleotide sequence: TGTGCCAGCAGCTCCGATAGACACCCTTATTACACCTTC. Protein: CASSSDRHPYYTF.

V gene TRBV7-9 combines with J gene TRBJ1-4; 11 nucleotides agree with TRBD1. Per germline, CDR1 SEHNR and CDR2 FQNEAQ (reference sequence). The V gene end was trimmed by 5 bases and the J gene end by 0 bases; junction bases not matched to a gene: 8. The CDR3 has 18 residues. The CDR3 sequence: CASSLGRGQGATNEKLFF. The CDR3 nucleotides are TGTGCCAGCAGCCTCGGACGGGGACAGGGGGCAACTAATGAAAAACTGTTTTTT.

This chain joins TRBV19 and TRBJ2-7, with D possibly TRBD1 on 6 matching bases. Germline V gene data show CDR1 as LNHDA and CDR2 as SQIVND (reference sequence). This CDR3 spans 13 amino acids. The germline V and J ends were trimmed by 4 bases and 3 bases, with 10 bases remaining between them. The CDR3 protein is CASSTTGSYEQYF. In DNA, the CDR3 is TGTGCCAGTAGTACGACAGGAAGCTACGAGCAGTACTTC. The whole variable domain, remainder taken from reference TRBV19 and TRBJ2-7, is DGGITQSPKYLFRKEGQNVTLSCEQNLNHDAMYWYRQDPGQGLRLIYYSQIVNDFQKGDIAEGYSVSREKKESFPLTVTSAQKNPTAFYLCASSTTGSYEQYFGPGTRLTVT.

This rearrangement joins TRBV7-8 to TRBJ2-2; a weak D match, TRBD2 (6 bases). CDR1 and CDR2 (germline): SGHVS, FQNEAQ. The CDR3 is 15 residues long. V shed 3 bases and J shed 4 bases, with 12 bases lying between them. The CDR3 spells CASSLDSGGTGELFF. The CDR3, as DNA: TGTGCCAGCAGCTTGGATAGCGGTGGCACCGGGGAGCTGTTTTTT.

The V call is TRBV6-5, the J call TRBJ2-3; 7 nucleotides agree with TRBD2. V lost 0 bases and J lost 1; bases outside the gene matches: 4. Per germline, CDR1 MNHEY and CDR2 SVGAGI. The CDR3 sequence is 16 residues long. The DNA for the CDR3 is TGTGCCAGCAGTTACTCCTATGGGGGGGGCACAGATACGCAGTATTTT. Translation gives CASSYSYGGGTDTQYF.